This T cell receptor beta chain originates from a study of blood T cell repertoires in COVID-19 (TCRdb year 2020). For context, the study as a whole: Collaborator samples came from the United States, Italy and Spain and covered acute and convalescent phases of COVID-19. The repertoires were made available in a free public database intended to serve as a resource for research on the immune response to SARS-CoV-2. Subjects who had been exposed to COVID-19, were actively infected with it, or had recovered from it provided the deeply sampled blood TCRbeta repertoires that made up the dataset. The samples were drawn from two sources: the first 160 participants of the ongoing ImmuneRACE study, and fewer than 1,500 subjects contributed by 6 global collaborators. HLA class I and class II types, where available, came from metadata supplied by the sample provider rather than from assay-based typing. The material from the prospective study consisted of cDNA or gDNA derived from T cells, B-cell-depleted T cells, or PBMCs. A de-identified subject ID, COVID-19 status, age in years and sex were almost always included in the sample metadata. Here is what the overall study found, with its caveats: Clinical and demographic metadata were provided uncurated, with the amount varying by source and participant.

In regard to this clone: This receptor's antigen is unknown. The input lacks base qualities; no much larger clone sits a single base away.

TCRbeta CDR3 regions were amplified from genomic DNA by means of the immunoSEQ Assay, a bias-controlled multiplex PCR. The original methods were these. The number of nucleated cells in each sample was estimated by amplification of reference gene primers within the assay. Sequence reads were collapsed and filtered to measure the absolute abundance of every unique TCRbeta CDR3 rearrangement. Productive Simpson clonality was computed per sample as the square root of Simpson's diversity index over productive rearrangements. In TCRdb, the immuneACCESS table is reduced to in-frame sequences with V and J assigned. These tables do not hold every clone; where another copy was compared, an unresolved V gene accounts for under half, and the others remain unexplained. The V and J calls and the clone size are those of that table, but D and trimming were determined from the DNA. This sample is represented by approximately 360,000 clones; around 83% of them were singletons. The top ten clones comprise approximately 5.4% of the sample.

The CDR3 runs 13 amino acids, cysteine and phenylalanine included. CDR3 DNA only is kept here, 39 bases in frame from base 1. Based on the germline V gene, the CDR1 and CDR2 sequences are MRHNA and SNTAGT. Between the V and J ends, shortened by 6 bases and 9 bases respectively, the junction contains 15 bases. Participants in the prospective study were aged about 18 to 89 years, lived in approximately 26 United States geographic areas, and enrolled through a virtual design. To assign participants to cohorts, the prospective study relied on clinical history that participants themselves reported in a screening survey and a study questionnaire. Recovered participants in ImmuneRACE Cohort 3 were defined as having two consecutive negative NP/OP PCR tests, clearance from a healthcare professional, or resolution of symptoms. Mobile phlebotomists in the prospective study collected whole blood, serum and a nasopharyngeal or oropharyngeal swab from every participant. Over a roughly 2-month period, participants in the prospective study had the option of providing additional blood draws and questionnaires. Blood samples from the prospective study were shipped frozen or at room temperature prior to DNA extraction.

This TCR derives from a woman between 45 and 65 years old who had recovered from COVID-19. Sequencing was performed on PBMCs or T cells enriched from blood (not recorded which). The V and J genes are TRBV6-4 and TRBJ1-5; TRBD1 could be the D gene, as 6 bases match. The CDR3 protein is CASSRDTGMPQHF. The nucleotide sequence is TGTGCCAGCAGCAGGGACACCGGAATGCCCCAGCATTTT.